This TCR beta chain was recovered during a study of T cells in Graves' hyperthyroidism and ophthalmopathy. Study-level results: Most clonotypes expanded in the thyroid (above 0.001) were also present in blood.

Hyperthyroidism was newly diagnosed in patients aged 18 to 65 (duration under 2 months). This clonotype has a count of ten or more. Its specificity is unknown. Amplified TCR beta CDR3 regions derived from RNA transcripts. First-round RT-PCR with HTBI primers amplified the TCR CDR3 region. From the multiplex PCR reads, TCRdb called clonotypes with MiXCR, one entry per CDR3 protein. Of roughly 250,000 distinct CDR3 sequences listed, just over 14% are singletons. The V end lost 4 bases, the J end lost 1 base, and 17 bases lay between the germline ends. This CDR3 region has 17 residues. The specimen was blood. The source is a woman between 40 and 50 years old with Graves' hyperthyroidism that later progressed to Graves' ophthalmopathy. This chain connects TRBV12-3 or TRBV12-4 to TRBJ1-3, with D possibly being TRBD1 (5 bases). This CDR3 is CASSSWAGGESGNTIYF. DNA of the CDR3: TGTGCCAGCAGTTCGTGGGCCGGGGGTGAATCTGGAAACACCATATATTTT.